What follows is one TCR beta chain and its context. In its sample, this clonotype was seen many times. Its antigen is currently not known. No base qualities exist here, and no much larger clone lies one base off it. CDR1 and CDR2 are read off the germline V gene as MNHEY and SVGEGT. Measured from the cysteine to the phenylalanine, the CDR3 is 14 residues long. CDR3 DNA is the only sequence kept; it has 42 bases, read in frame from the first base. At the junction V is shortened by 10 bases and J by 6 bases, with 21 bases in between. The library was made by multiplex PCR. These reads were obtained on an Illumina HiSeq 2500. Following protocols modified from ARM-PCR, the researchers constructed TCRbeta libraries through three rounds of nested PCR with primers (Table S4). Before sequencing, PCR products in the 200-500 bp range were cut out of the gel and cleaned up using the QIAquick gel extraction kit. The study's processing was this. Trimmomatic was used to clean the reads, FLASH was used to merge the reads into complete CDR3 sequences, and MiTCR was used to assign the reads to V(D)J germline segments. Clonal diversity was calculated as the inverse Simpson's index using VDJtools. In-frame sequences without a premature stop codon were defined as productive reads. The public sequencing data were trimmed at Q25 with fastp and processed into clonotypes with MiXCR by TCRdb, which kept only in-frame beta chains. Rows are combined by CDR3 protein, so each entry shows the most common genes and DNA. TCRdb assigned the V and J calls; the authors' analysis was not used. The sample table lists approximately 120,000 distinct CDR3 sequences, approximately 71% of them with a count of one. In total, the top ten clones hold over 10% of the sample.

Bulk unsorted tissue served as the source for RNA extraction, and RNA quality was assessed using a NanoDrop ND-1000 and an Agilent 2100. Donors were newly diagnosed lung cancer patients admitted for thoracic surgery in China between August and November 2014, without prior chemotherapy. The study excluded patients who had received radiotherapy or chemotherapy before or who had another cancer at the same time. Pieces of surgical tissue measuring about 1-2 cm3 were kept in RNAlater solution and held at -80 degrees C until needed. These data come from a study of tumor and adjacent non-tumor tissue in lung cancer (dated by TCRdb to the late 2010s). Broadly, across the study: The cohort included around twelve adenocarcinoma, 2 squamous cell carcinoma and 1 small cell lung cancer patients. For each patient, one tumor sample and one normal lung sample were taken, giving roughly 30 paired specimens that underwent TCRbeta CDR3 sequencing. In total, sequencing yielded under 150 million productive TCRbeta reads, which works out to an average of approximately 4.1 million reads per sample. Among the approximately 15 patients, ages ranged from about 31 to 85 years, about 10 were men and 5 were women, and disease was TNM stage I to III. The study compared bulk TCRbeta repertoires between lung tumor tissue and matched distant non-tumor lung tissue from fewer than 19 lung cancer patients.

Here is what the overall study found, with its caveats: The methods do not name the sequencing platform or mention unique molecular identifiers. Because peripheral blood was not sequenced, the blood TCRbeta repertoires of the lung cancer patients in the study went unexamined. Tumor tissue showed significantly higher TCR diversity (inverse Simpson) than normal lung tissue, at roughly 430 vs 170 (P = 0.0075, Mann-Whitney U test). With only around 16 patients in the cohort, the authors noted that larger samples and more detailed clinical data are needed. The top 100 clones accounted for a significantly larger cumulative portion of the repertoire in normal lung than in tumor tissue. TCR diversity was significantly higher in younger patients, and greater tumor TCR diversity was associated with shorter overall survival and shorter disease-free survival.

The chain uses TRBV6-2 or TRBV6-3 and TRBJ1-2, and perhaps TRBD1 as D gene, on 5 matching bases. The clonotype comes from a man aged 25-45 years with non-small cell lung cancer. Sequencing was carried out using lung tumor tissue. The CDR3 is CATRPGSDSDGYTF. The nucleotide sequence is given as TGTGCCACCAGGCCAGGCAGCGACAGCGATGGCTACACCTTC.